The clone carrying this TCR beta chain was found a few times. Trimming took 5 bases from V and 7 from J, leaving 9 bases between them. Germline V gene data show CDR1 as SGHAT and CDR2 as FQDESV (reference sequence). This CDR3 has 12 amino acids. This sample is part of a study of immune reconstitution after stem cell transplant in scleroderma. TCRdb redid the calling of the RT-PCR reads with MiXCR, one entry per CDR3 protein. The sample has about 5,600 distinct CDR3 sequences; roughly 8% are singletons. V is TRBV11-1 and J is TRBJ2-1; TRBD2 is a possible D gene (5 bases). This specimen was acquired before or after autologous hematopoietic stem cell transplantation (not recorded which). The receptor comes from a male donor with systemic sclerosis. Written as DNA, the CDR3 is TGTGCCAGCAGCCTAAAGCGGAATGAGCAGTTCTTC. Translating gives CASSLKRNEQFF.